The source of this T cell receptor beta chain is a study of CD8 T cells in ankylosing spondylitis. Regarding this clonotype: The target antigen is unknown.

The study's findings and limits: Relatively scarce in peripheral blood, disease-linked clones were CD8+. Matched ankylosing spondylitis synovial fluid reportedly contained a significantly enriched population of disease-linked clones. Among TCR beta sequences, a motif of eight highly homologous variants appeared characteristic of ankylosing spondylitis blood.

One entry per CDR3 protein, called by TCRdb with MiXCR from the 5' RACE reads. This sample yields around 340,000 distinct CDR3 sequences, of which 20% to 25% are seen a single time; around 14% belongs to the top ten. Trimming at V came to 7 bases and at J to 2 bases, leaving 3 bases not matched to a gene. Germline V gene sequence: CDR1 MNHNY, CDR2 SVGAGI (reference sequence). The CDR3 runs to 13 residues. The sequencing sample was made of blood, either unsorted or a sorted T cell fraction (not recorded which). The chain combines TRBV6-6 with TRBJ2-5; 8 bases are a match to TRBD2. The sequence derives from a male donor with ankylosing spondylitis or in good health (not recorded which). This chain's CDR3 is CASMQRGQETQYF. The DNA of the CDR3 is TGTGCCAGCATGCAGCGGGGGCAAGAGACCCAGTACTTC.